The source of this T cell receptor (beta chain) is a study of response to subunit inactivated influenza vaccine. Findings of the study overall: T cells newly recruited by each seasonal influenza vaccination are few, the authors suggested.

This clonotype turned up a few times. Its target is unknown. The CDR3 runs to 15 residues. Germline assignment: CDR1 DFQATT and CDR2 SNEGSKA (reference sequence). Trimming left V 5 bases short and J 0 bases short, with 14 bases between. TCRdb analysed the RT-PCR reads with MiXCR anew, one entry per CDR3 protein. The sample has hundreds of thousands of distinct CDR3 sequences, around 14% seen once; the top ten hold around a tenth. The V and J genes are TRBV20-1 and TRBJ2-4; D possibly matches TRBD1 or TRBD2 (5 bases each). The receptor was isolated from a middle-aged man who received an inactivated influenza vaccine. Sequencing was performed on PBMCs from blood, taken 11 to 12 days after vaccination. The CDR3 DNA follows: TGCAGTGCTGACGAGGGACGGTTAGCCAAAAACATTCAGTACTTC. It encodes CSADEGRLAKNIQYF.